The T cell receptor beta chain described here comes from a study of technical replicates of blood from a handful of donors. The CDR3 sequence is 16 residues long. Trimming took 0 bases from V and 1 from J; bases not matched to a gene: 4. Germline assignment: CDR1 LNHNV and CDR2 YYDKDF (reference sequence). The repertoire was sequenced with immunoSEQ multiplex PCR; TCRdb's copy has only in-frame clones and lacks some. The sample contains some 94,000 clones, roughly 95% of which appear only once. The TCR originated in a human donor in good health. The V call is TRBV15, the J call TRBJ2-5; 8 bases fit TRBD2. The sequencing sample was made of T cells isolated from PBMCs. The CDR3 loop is CATSRELADTQETQYF. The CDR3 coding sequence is TGTGCCACCAGCAGAGAACTAGCGGATACCCAAGAGACCCAGTACTTC.